These T cell receptor beta chains were read from a single sample in a study of blood T cell repertoires in COVID-19. Sequencing was performed with immunoSEQ multiplex PCR; in TCRdb, only in-frame clones are kept and a portion is missing. The table includes about 73,000 clones, roughly four fifths detected once. The specimen sequenced was peripheral blood. All receptors come from a woman in her fifties or sixties with acute or convalescent COVID-19. The CDR3 runs from the conserved cysteine through the conserved F or W. Fields, in order: D gene, V gene, J gene, clone size, CDR3 protein, CDR3 DNA. D genes are given only for firm matches. Rows may omit the clone size; those that give it use once, few, many or a size class.

D gene: TRBD1
V gene: TRBV24-1
J gene: TRBJ1-3
clone size: -
CDR3 protein: CATSDSPGQGFHFSGNTIYF
CDR3 DNA: TGTGCCACCAGTGACTCTCCGGGACAGGGTTTCCATTTCTCTGGAAACACCATATATTTT

D gene: -
V gene: TRBV5-1
J gene: TRBJ2-1
clone size: -
CDR3 protein: CASSLMAGASLNYNEQFF
CDR3 DNA: TGCGCCAGCAGCTTGATGGCGGGGGCCTCACTCAACTACAATGAGCAGTTCTTC

D gene: -
V gene: TRBV15
J gene: TRBJ1-3
clone size: -
CDR3 protein: CATSRGIGVTSGNTIYF
CDR3 DNA: TGTGCCACCAGCAGAGGAATAGGAGTAACCTCTGGAAACACCATATATTTT

D gene: -
V gene: TRBV2
J gene: TRBJ1-1
clone size: -
CDR3 protein: CASSDFVTEAFF
CDR3 DNA: TGTGCCAGCAGTGACTTCGTCACTGAAGCTTTCTTT

D gene: TRBD1
V gene: TRBV19
J gene: TRBJ2-1
clone size: -
CDR3 protein: CASSSYGTGFEGQQFF
CDR3 DNA: TGTGCCAGTAGTTCATACGGGACAGGCTTCGAGGGGCAGCAGTTCTTC

D gene: -
V gene: TRBV6-5
J gene: TRBJ2-7
clone size: once
CDR3 protein: CASTPGGTYEQYF
CDR3 DNA: TGTGCCAGCACCCCAGGAGGGACGTACGAGCAGTACTTC

D gene: TRBD2
V gene: TRBV11-1
J gene: TRBJ2-5
clone size: -
CDR3 protein: CASSSDGGRSETQYF
CDR3 DNA: TGTGCCAGCAGCTCGGACGGGGGGAGGTCAGAGACCCAGTACTTC

D gene: -
V gene: TRBV2
J gene: TRBJ1-2
clone size: -
CDR3 protein: CASGLTKARRVSGGYTF
CDR3 DNA: TGTGCCAGCGGGTTAACCAAGGCCAGGCGAGTTAGTGGAGGCTACACCTTC

D gene: TRBD2
V gene: TRBV20-1
J gene: TRBJ2-7
clone size: -
CDR3 protein: CSASSSGGTYEQYF
CDR3 DNA: TGCAGTGCTAGTTCGAGCGGGGGGACCTACGAGCAGTACTTC

D gene: TRBD1
V gene: TRBV28
J gene: TRBJ1-5
clone size: -
CDR3 protein: CASSFYRGVGQPQHF
CDR3 DNA: TGTGCCAGCAGTTTTTACAGGGGTGTGGGTCAGCCCCAGCATTTT

D gene: TRBD2
V gene: TRBV7-3
J gene: TRBJ2-7
clone size: -
CDR3 protein: CASSITGGPYEQYF
CDR3 DNA: TGTGCCAGCAGCATAACGGGGGGTCCTTACGAGCAGTACTTC

D gene: TRBD1
V gene: TRBV5-1
J gene: TRBJ1-1
clone size: few
CDR3 protein: CASSYQTGGLTEAFF
CDR3 DNA: TGCGCCAGCAGCTACCAGACAGGGGGCTTGACTGAAGCTTTCTTT

D gene: TRBD1
V gene: TRBV14
J gene: TRBJ1-2
clone size: -
CDR3 protein: CASSQMDRDYGYTF
CDR3 DNA: TGTGCCAGCAGCCAAATGGACAGGGACTATGGCTACACCTTC

D gene: TRBD1
V gene: TRBV5-1
J gene: TRBJ1-1
clone size: -
CDR3 protein: CASSLRGLNTEAFF
CDR3 DNA: TGCGCCAGCAGCCTCAGGGGGCTTAACACTGAAGCTTTCTTT

D gene: -
V gene: TRBV7-9
J gene: TRBJ2-3
clone size: once
CDR3 protein: CASSLRLAETDTQYF
CDR3 DNA: TGTGCCAGCAGCTTGCGGCTAGCCGAGACAGATACGCAGTATTTT

D gene: TRBD1
V gene: TRBV19
J gene: TRBJ1-1
clone size: -
CDR3 protein: CASSIGPTGMNTEAFF
CDR3 DNA: TGTGCCAGTAGTATCGGCCCGACAGGGATGAACACTGAAGCTTTCTTT

D gene: TRBD2
V gene: TRBV9
J gene: TRBJ2-7
clone size: once
CDR3 protein: CASSSSGSPSYEQYF
CDR3 DNA: TGTGCCAGCAGCTCTAGCGGGAGCCCCTCCTACGAGCAGTACTTC

D gene: -
V gene: TRBV20-1
J gene: TRBJ1-2
clone size: few
CDR3 protein: CSASAREEIYGYTF
CDR3 DNA: TGCAGTGCTAGTGCTCGGGAGGAGATCTATGGCTACACCTTC

D gene: -
V gene: TRBV27
J gene: TRBJ2-1
clone size: -
CDR3 protein: CASTPYARGARSYNEQFF
CDR3 DNA: TGTGCCAGCACACCTTACGCCCGGGGGGCTCGCTCCTACAATGAGCAGTTCTTC

D gene: -
V gene: TRBV19
J gene: TRBJ1-6
clone size: -
CDR3 protein: CASSLSGYNSPLHF
CDR3 DNA: TGTGCCAGTAGTCTTTCCGGGTATAATTCACCCCTCCACTTT

D gene: TRBD1
V gene: TRBV7-9
J gene: TRBJ1-4
clone size: -
CDR3 protein: CASSRDRTNEKLFF
CDR3 DNA: TGTGCCAGCAGCCGGGACAGAACAAATGAAAAACTGTTTTTT

D gene: -
V gene: TRBV7-8
J gene: TRBJ1-5
clone size: -
CDR3 protein: CASSLGGRTNQPQHF
CDR3 DNA: TGTGCCAGCAGCTTAGGAGGACGGACTAATCAGCCCCAGCATTTT

D gene: TRBD1
V gene: TRBV7-2
J gene: TRBJ1-6
clone size: -
CDR3 protein: CASSPDRVGSPLHF
CDR3 DNA: TGTGCCAGCAGCCCGGACAGGGTAGGGTCACCCCTCCACTTT

D gene: -
V gene: TRBV9
J gene: TRBJ1-3
clone size: once
CDR3 protein: CASTPGAGNTIYF
CDR3 DNA: TGTGCCAGTACCCCAGGGGCTGGAAACACCATATATTTT

D gene: -
V gene: TRBV25-1
J gene: TRBJ1-1
clone size: -
CDR3 protein: CASGPSDRNTEAFF
CDR3 DNA: TGTGCCAGCGGTCCTTCTGACAGGAACACTGAAGCTTTCTTT

D gene: -
V gene: TRBV5-1
J gene: TRBJ2-7
clone size: -
CDR3 protein: CASSREGQSYEQYF
CDR3 DNA: TGCGCCAGCAGCCGGGAGGGACAGTCCTACGAGCAGTACTTC

D gene: TRBD1
V gene: TRBV9
J gene: TRBJ1-1
clone size: -
CDR3 protein: CASSAFITGAAEAFF
CDR3 DNA: TGTGCCAGCAGCGCCTTTATAACAGGGGCGGCTGAAGCTTTCTTT

D gene: -
V gene: TRBV18
J gene: TRBJ2-5
clone size: -
CDR3 protein: CASSPGLGQETQYF
CDR3 DNA: TGTGCCAGCTCTCCGGGGTTGGGTCAAGAGACCCAGTACTTC

D gene: TRBD2
V gene: TRBV2
J gene: TRBJ2-2
clone size: -
CDR3 protein: CASSQPTSGRAGELFF
CDR3 DNA: TGTGCCAGCAGCCAACCTACTAGCGGGAGAGCCGGGGAGCTGTTTTTT

D gene: -
V gene: TRBV6-5
J gene: TRBJ2-7
clone size: -
CDR3 protein: CASRGLLSYEQYF
CDR3 DNA: TGTGCCAGCAGGGGCCTACTCAGCTACGAGCAGTACTTC

D gene: -
V gene: TRBV11-1
J gene: TRBJ1-5
clone size: -
CDR3 protein: CASSSGQSNQPQHF
CDR3 DNA: TGTGCCAGCAGCTCAGGACAGAGCAATCAGCCCCAGCATTTT

D gene: TRBD1
V gene: TRBV18
J gene: TRBJ1-3
clone size: few
CDR3 protein: CASSRQGPEFSGNTIYF
CDR3 DNA: TGTGCCAGCTCGCGACAGGGGCCCGAGTTCTCTGGAAACACCATATATTTT

D gene: -
V gene: TRBV6-5
J gene: TRBJ2-7
clone size: -
CDR3 protein: CASSSPLYEQYF
CDR3 DNA: TGTGCCAGCAGTTCCCCCCTTTACGAGCAGTACTTC

D gene: -
V gene: TRBV28
J gene: TRBJ1-5
clone size: few
CDR3 protein: CASSTTGGGYQPQHF
CDR3 DNA: TGTGCCAGCAGCACAACGGGGGGAGGTTATCAGCCCCAGCATTTT

D gene: TRBD1
V gene: TRBV30
J gene: TRBJ2-1
clone size: -
CDR3 protein: CAWKAGTGGSLPNEQFF
CDR3 DNA: TGTGCCTGGAAAGCCGGGACAGGGGGATCCCTACCTAATGAGCAGTTCTTC